This T cell receptor (beta chain) was observed in a study of cytomegalovirus exposure and HLA in healthy donors (dated by TCRdb to about 2017). Study-wide context: An earlier analysis of roughly 610 of the donors reported approximately 260 Gb of sequence data and around 100 million unique TCR beta sequences obtained from about 200 million T cells. To predict cytomegalovirus infection status, the study brought together high-throughput TCR immunosequencing, statistical association of individual TCRs with disease status, and machine learning. An earlier analysis of 587 of the donors used high-throughput TCR beta sequencing to judge whether each TCR beta V gene segment behaved as functional or pseudogenic. In a later genetic analysis, genome-wide SNP genotypes for about 55% of the 666 donors were used, and that subset was treated as a discovery cohort. The T cell repertoires of 666 subjects were profiled by immunosequencing and related to cytomegalovirus serostatus. HLA typing covered class I and class II loci at four-digit resolution. All discovery cohort repertoires had been generated using a single sequencing platform. Typing coverage varied by locus: roughly 620-640 donors for A, B, C, DRB1 and DQB1; more than 500 for DQA1; 606 for DPA1; roughly 450 for DPB1. Among around 400 genotyped donors of the cohort, an average of about 240,000 unique TCR beta nucleotide sequences was sequenced per donor, of which roughly 17% were non-productive. In addition to the first cohort of hundreds of subjects, a separate validation cohort of over 90 different subjects was used. About 280 gigabases of sequencing data and approximately 91 million unique TCR sequences made up an early release that covered 640 HLA-typed donors. Because of strong linkage in the cohort, roughly five DR-DQ haplotypes were treated as single units for association and clustering. Rather than using new phenotypic data, the later analysis identified candidate immune exposures from TCR beta sequences and from how often those sequences occurred across donors. The study aimed to test whether cataloging public T cell receptors could reveal signatures of past pathogen exposure. Of the 350 to 400 genotyped donors, around 81% fell in the genetic ancestry cluster associated with self-reported Caucasian donors. To study patterns of TCR occurrence, a later analysis re-analyzed previously published TCR beta repertoires from several hundred donors and added high-resolution HLA genotyping. Donor age, sex, ethnicity and CMV serostatus were compiled together with the repertoire data. The study at large found these results: Across donors, most TCR sequences were observed very rarely, whereas some public TCRs were present in many individuals. Several of the top co-occurrence clusters appeared to be linked to parvovirus B19, influenza, CMV and Epstein-Barr virus, according to a later analysis. A further reported finding was that TCR beta sequences accurately predicted the HLA-A and HLA-B alleles for most subjects in the first cohort. The presence/absence analyses assumed that sequencing depth was roughly uniform across donors, and that assumption may not be true. A later genetic analysis reported fewer N-insertions in productive TCRs among donors in an Asian-associated ancestry cluster than the approximately 670-donor mean. According to a later analysis, most CMV-associated TCR beta chains appeared to be HLA-restricted, and the HLA associations seemed to be driven largely by CMV exposure. An association between a missense DCLRE1C variant and V-gene and J-gene trimming of TCR beta chains was found in a later genetic analysis and replicated in an independent cohort. Specific HLA alleles were associated with around 18,000 TCR beta sequences at a false discovery rate of 0.05 in a later analysis. In a later analysis, TCR association rates were found to vary across HLA loci, with the most associated TCRs seen for DRB1 alleles and the fewest for HLA-C alleles. In an earlier analysis of around 500 of the donors, most TCR beta V segments appeared in productive rearrangements about 87% or about 30% of the time, broadly matching IMGT annotations. According to the authors, the approach could potentially be generalized to other disease states and immunological phenotypes. Because HLA typing was missing for some donors at each locus, association tests included only the typed subset. In vitro tests confirmed that a few of the cytomegalovirus-associated TCR beta chains recognize cytomegalovirus antigens. Because counts were too low, 15 to 20 rarely observed V segments, including chromosome 9 orphons, were excluded from the earlier analysis of under 650 of the donors. When HLA alleles, especially DR and DQ, strongly co-occurred, TCR associations were difficult to assign to individual alleles. In a later analysis, HLA-associated TCR beta chains showed more clonal expansion and lower generation probabilities than non-associated chains that were equally common. In both the original and validation cohorts, the classifier was reported to diagnose cytomegalovirus status with high specificity and sensitivity. Immune exposure information for the cohort was limited to CMV serostatus. Correlated functional status among segregating V segments might reflect linkage disequilibrium, but an unknown experimental factor could not be ruled out. In the study, around 150 TCR beta chains were listed as associated with cytomegalovirus. A cluster of highly shared sequence variants was judged likely to be a technical artifact of the sequencing pipeline. The cohort was sequenced for TCR beta chains only, and without alpha or paired-chain data the features that could be detected were limited. Some IMGT-functional V segments, including TRBV6-2 and TRBV6-3, could not be distinguished by the 87-base-pair reads and were therefore excluded.

Receptor libraries were prepared by the immunoSEQ multiplex PCR assay. A mixture of 60 forward primers for TCR Vbeta segments and 13 reverse primers for TCR Jbeta segments was used in the multiplex PCR. A multiplex PCR assay on genomic DNA amplified the CDR3 region of rearranged TCR beta genes. On the Illumina HiSeq System, the amplified TCR beta libraries were sequenced as 87-base-pair reads. Under the source paper's analysis protocol: A later analysis tallied some 79 million unique TCR beta chains across the 666 repertoires, and some 10 million of those chains were shared by two or more donors. A nearest-neighbor algorithm error-corrected the raw reads and collapsed the reads into unique sequences, merging closely related sequences to remove PCR and sequencing errors. CDR3 sequences were aligned to IMGT reference sequences to assign V, D and J gene segments. For a sequence to be retained, a match of at least six nucleotides to both a V gene segment and a J gene segment was required. Rearrangements were called productive when the CDR3 lacked stop codons and stayed in frame with V and J; all others were non-productive. Following IMGT convention, CDR3 was defined as the stretch from the second conserved V-encoded cysteine to the conserved J-encoded phenylalanine. In an earlier analysis of 587 of the donors, sequences lacking an unambiguous match to a single V gene segment were excluded. In an earlier analysis of 587 of the donors, V segments were called functional above 56.7% productive rearrangements and were called segregating when the between-donor standard deviation exceeded 5%. A statistical classification framework was built to diagnose cytomegalovirus status from the catalog of TCR beta chain sequences. V and J gene assignment, in a later analysis, came from comparing TCR nucleotide sequences with IMGT/GENE-DB human TR gene sequences. In a later analysis, CDR3 sequences and most-parsimonious VDJ recombination scenarios were assigned using the TCRdist pipeline. In a later analysis, each TCR beta chain was defined by its CDR3 amino acid sequence together with its V-gene family, and reads without a unique V-gene family were excluded. A later analysis removed 500 to 600 highly shared, low-generation-probability nucleotide sequences to deal with suspected cross-contamination and a sequencing artifact. For each public chain, a later analysis derived a clonal expansion index from normalized ranks of inferred template counts within each repertoire. Generation probabilities in a later analysis came from a VDJ recombination model fitted to out-of-frame rearrangements, and those results were checked against IGoR. Hypergeometric tests were used in a later analysis to score TCR-TCR, TCR-HLA and TCR-CMV co-occurrence, with a repertoire-size bias correction applied to the TCR pairs. False discovery rates were estimated in a later analysis by permuting HLA or CMV assignments 20 times. A later analysis grouped co-occurring TCRs with DBSCAN, adding TCRdist sequence similarity when clustering within HLA-allele-positive subsets. For co-occurrence clustering, repertoires with fewer than 30,000 or more than 120,000 public chains were excluded, along with roughly 5 repertoires with anomalous nucleotide sharing. TCRdb re-hosts the immuneACCESS table, in-frame sequences only. Its copies lack some clones; in the studies checked, an unresolved V gene accounts for under half of them, and the cause for the rest is not known. V, J and clone size are those of that table, while D and trimming were read from the DNA. In all, the sample holds around 190,000 clones, and around 82% of those were seen once. The ten largest clones add up to more than 1.5% of the sample.

The cohort consisted of approximately 670 healthy bone marrow donors. Cohort members were all nominally healthy when sampled, although unrecorded immune exposures were likely present. The donor was CMV seronegative and was included in the group of hundreds of seronegative cohort members. A peripheral blood sample was provided by each donor, and peripheral blood mononuclear cells were used for TCR beta sequencing. Genomic DNA extraction from the blood cell samples was performed with the Qiagen DNeasy Blood Extraction Kit. A single count supports this clone. This receptor's antigen is unknown. The input lacks base qualities; no much larger clone sits a single base away. Trimming at the junction amounts to 5 bases on V and 10 bases on J, and the germline ends lie 12 bases apart. The germline V gene gives CDR1 as MNHEY and CDR2 as SVGAGI. The CDR3 numbers 12 residues from cysteine through phenylalanine. The kept DNA is CDR3 alone, 36 bases in frame from the first base.

The sequenced material came from PBMCs. The chain is assembled from TRBV6-5 and TRBJ2-1, with the D gene not confidently named. The source is a man aged 18 to 30 in good health and CMV-seronegative. CDR3 loop: CASSEGRVEQFF. The bases read TGTGCCAGCAGTGAAGGTCGGGTAGAGCAGTTCTTC.